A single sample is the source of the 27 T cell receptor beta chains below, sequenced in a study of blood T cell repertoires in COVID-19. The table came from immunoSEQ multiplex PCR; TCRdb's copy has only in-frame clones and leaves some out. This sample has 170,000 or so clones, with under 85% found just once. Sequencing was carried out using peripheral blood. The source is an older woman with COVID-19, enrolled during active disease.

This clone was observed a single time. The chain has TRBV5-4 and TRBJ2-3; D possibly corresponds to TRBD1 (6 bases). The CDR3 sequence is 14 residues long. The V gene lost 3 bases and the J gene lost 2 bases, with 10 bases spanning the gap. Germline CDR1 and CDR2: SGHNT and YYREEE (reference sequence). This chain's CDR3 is CASSSQGTTDTQYF. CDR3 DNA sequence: TGTGCCAGCAGCTCTCAGGGGACCACAGATACGCAGTATTTT.

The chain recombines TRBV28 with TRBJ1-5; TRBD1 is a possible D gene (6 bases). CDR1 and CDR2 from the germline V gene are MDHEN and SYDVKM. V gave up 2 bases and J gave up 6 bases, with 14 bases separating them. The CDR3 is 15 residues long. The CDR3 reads CASSLGGESGQPQHF. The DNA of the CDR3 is TGTGCCAGCAGTTTAGGGGGCGAGAGTGGTCAGCCCCAGCATTTT.

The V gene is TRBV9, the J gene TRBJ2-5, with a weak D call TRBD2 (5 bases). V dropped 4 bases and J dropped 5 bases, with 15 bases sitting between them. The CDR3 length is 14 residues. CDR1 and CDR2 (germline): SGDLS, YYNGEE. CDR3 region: CASSPSGMRETQYF. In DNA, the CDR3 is TGTGCCAGCAGCCCCAGCGGAATGAGGGAGACCCAGTACTTC.

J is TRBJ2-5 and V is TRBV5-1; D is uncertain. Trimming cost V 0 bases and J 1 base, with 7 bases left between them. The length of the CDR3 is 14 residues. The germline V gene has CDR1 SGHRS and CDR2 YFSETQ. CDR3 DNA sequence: TGCGCCAGCAGCTTGGCCGGTTCCCAAGAGACCCAGTACTTC. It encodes CASSLAGSQETQYF.

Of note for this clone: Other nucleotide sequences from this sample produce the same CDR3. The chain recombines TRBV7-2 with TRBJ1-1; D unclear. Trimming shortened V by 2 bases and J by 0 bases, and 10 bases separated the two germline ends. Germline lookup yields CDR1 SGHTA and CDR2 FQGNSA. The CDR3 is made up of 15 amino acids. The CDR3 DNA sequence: TGTGCCAGCAGCTTATCAGCGGGGATGAACACTGAAGCTTTCTTT. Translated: CASSLSAGMNTEAFF.

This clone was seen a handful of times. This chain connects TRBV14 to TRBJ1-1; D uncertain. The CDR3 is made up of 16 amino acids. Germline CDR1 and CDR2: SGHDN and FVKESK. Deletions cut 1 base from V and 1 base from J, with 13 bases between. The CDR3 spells CASSQVRPRGNTEAFF. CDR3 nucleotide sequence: TGTGCCAGCAGCCAAGTTAGGCCCCGAGGGAACACTGAAGCTTTCTTT.

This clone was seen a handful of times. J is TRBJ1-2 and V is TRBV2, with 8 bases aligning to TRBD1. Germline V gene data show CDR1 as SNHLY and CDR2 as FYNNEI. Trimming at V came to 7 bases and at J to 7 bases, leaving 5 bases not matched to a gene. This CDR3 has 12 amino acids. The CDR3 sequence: CASTTGTGGYTF. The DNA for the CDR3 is TGTGCCAGCACGACCGGGACAGGTGGCTACACCTTC.

The CDR3 nucleotides read TGTGCCTGGAGTGGGGGGGTCTATGGCTACACCTTC. The encoded protein is CAWSGGVYGYTF. The chain uses TRBV30 and TRBJ1-2; a weak D match, TRBD1 (5 bases). The CDR3 extends over 12 amino acids. V dropped 1 base and J dropped 4 bases, with 7 bases sitting between them. CDR1 GTSNPN and CDR2 SVGIG come from the germline V gene (reference sequence). Variable domain in full (rest from reference TRBV30 and TRBJ1-2): SQTIHQWPATLVQPVGSPLSLECTVEGTSNPNLYWYRQAAGRGLQLLFYSVGIGQISSEVPQNLSASRPQDRQFILSSKKLLLSDSGFYLCAWSGGVYGYTFGSGTRLTVV.

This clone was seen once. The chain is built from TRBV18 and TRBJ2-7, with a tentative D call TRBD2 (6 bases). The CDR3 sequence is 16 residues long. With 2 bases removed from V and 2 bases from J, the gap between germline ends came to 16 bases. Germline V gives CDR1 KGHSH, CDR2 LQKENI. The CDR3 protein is CASSPGRTTLPYEQYF. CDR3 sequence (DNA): TGTGCCAGCTCACCAGGAAGGACTACACTTCCCTACGAGCAGTACTTC.

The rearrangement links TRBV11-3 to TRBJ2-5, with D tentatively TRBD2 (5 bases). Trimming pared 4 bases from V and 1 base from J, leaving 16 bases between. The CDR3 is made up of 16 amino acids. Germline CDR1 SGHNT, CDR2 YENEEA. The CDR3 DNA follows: TGTGCCAGCAGCTCCCGGGGTGGAGCGGCCCAAGAGACCCAGTACTTC. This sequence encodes CASSSRGGAAQETQYF.

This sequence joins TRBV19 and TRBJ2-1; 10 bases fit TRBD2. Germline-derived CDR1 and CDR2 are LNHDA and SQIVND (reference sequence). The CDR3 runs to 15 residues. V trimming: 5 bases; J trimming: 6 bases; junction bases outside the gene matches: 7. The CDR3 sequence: CASSAPSGSLNEQFF. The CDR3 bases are TGTGCCAGTAGTGCCCCTAGCGGGAGTCTCAATGAGCAGTTCTTC.

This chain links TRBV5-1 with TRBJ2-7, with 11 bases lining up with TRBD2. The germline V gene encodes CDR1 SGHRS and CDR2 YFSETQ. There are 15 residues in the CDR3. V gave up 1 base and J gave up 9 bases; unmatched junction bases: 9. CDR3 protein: CASSLLGLAVGWQYF. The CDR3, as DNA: TGCGCCAGCAGCTTGTTGGGACTAGCGGTTGGCTGGCAGTACTTC.

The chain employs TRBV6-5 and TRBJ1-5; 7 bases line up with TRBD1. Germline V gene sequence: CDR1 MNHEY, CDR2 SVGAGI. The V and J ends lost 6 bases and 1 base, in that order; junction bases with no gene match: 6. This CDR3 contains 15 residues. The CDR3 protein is CASRRQGGSNQPQHF. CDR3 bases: TGTGCCAGCAGAAGACAGGGTGGGAGCAATCAGCCCCAGCATTTT.

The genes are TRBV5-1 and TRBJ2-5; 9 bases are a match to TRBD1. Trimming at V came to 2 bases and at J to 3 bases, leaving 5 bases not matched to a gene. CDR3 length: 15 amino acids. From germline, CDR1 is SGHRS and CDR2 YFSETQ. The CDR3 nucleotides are TGCGCCAGCAGCTTAACAGGGGGCAGGGAAGAGACCCAGTACTTC. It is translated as CASSLTGGREETQYF.

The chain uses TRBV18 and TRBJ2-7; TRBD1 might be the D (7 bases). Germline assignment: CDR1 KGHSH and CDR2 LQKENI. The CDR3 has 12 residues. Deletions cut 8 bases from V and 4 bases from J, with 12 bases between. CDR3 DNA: TGTGCCAGCGCGCGGGGACAGTACGAGCAGTACTTC. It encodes CASARGQYEQYF.

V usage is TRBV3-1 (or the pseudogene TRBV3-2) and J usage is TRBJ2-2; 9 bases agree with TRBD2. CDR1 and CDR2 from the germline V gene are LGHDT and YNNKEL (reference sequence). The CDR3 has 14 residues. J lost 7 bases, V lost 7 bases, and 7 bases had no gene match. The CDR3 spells CASIASGAVGELFF. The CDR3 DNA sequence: TGTGCCAGCATCGCTAGCGGGGCAGTCGGGGAGCTGTTTTTT.

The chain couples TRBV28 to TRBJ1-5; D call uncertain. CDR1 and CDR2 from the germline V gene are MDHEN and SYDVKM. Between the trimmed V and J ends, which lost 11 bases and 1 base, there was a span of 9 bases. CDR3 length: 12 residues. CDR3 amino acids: CAVSVSNQPQHF. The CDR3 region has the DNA TGTGCCGTATCCGTAAGCAATCAGCCCCAGCATTTT.

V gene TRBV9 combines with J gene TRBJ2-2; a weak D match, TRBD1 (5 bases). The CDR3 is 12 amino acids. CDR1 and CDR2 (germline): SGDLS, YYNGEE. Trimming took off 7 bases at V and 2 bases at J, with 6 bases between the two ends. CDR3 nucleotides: TGTGCCAGCCAGGGCAACACCGGGGAGCTGTTTTTT. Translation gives CASQGNTGELFF.

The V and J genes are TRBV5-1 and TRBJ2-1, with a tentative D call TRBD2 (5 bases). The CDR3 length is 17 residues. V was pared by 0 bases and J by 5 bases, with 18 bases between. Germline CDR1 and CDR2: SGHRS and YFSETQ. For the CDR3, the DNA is TGCGCCAGCAGCTTGGAAATTCCGGGGAGTTGGAACAATGAGCAGTTCTTC. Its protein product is CASSLEIPGSWNNEQFF.

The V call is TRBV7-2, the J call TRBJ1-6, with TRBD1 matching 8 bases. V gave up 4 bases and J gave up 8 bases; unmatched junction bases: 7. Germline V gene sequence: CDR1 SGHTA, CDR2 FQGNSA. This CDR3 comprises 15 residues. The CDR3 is CASSYRTGSDSPLHF. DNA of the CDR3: TGTGCCAGCAGCTATAGGACAGGGTCGGATTCACCCCTCCACTTT.

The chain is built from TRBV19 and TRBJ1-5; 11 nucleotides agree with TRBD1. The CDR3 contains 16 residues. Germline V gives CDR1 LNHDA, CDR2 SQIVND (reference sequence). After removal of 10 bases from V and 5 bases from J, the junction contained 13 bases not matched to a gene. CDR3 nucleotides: TGTGCCACCAGGAGGGGGACAGGGGGTTCGGATCAGCCCCAGCATTTT. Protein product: CATRRGTGGSDQPQHF.

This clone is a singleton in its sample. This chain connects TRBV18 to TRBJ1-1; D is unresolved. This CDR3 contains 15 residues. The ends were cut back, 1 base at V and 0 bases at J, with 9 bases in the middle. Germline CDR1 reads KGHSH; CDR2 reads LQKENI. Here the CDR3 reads CASSPHEGLNTEAFF. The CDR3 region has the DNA TGTGCCAGCTCACCACATGAGGGTTTGAACACTGAAGCTTTCTTT.

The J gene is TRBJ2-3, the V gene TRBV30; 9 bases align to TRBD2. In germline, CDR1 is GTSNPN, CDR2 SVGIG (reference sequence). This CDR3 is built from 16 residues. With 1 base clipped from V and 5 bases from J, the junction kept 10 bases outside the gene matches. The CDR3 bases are TGTGCCTGGAGTGGGGGGGTGGCGGGAGGGCAAGATACGCAGTATTTT. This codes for CAWSGGVAGGQDTQYF.

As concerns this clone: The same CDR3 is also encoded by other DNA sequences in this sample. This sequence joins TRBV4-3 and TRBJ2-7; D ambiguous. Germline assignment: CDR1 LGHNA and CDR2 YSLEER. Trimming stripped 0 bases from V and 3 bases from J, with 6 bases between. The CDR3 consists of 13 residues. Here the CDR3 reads CASSQETGYEQYF. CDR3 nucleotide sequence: TGCGCCAGCAGCCAAGAAACCGGCTACGAGCAGTACTTC.

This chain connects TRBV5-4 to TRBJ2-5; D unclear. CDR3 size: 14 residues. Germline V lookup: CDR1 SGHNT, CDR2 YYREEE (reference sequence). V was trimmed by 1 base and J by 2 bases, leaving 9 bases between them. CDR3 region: CASSLTGKQETQYF. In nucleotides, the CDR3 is TGTGCCAGCAGCTTGACGGGTAAACAAGAGACCCAGTACTTC.

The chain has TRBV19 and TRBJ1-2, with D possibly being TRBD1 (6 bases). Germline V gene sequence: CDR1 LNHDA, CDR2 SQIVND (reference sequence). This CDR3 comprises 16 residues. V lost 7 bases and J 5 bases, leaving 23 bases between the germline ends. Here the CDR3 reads CASTESSGAVKYGYTF. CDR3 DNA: TGTGCCAGTACGGAAAGCTCAGGGGCAGTCAAATATGGCTACACCTTC. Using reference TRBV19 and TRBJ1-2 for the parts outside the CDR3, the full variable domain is DGGITQSPKYLFRKEGQNVTLSCEQNLNHDAMYWYRQDPGQGLRLIYYSQIVNDFQKGDIAEGYSVSREKKESFPLTVTSAQKNPTAFYLCASTESSGAVKYGYTFGSGTRLTVV.

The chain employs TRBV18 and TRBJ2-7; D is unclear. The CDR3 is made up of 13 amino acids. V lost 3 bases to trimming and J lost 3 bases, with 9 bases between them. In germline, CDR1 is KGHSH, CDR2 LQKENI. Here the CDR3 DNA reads TGTGCCAGCTCACCGGCTCAGATCTACGAGCAGTACTTC. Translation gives CASSPAQIYEQYF.